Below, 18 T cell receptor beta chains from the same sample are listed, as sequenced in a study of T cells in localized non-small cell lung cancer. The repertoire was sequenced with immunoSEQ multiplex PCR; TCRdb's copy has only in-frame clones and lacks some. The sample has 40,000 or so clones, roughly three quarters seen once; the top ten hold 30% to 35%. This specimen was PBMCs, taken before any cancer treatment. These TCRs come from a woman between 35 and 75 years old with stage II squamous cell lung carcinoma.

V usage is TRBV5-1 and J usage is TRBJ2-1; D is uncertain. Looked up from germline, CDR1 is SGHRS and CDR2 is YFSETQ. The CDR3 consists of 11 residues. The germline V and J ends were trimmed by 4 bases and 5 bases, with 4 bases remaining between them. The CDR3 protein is CASSGDNEQFF. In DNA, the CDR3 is TGCGCCAGCAGCGGAGACAATGAGCAGTTCTTC. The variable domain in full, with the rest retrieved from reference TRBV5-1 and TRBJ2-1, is KAGVTQTPRYLIKTRGQQVTLSCSPISGHRSVSWYQQTPGQGLQFLFEYFSETQRNKGNFPGRFSGRQFSNSRSEMNVSTLELGDSALYLCASSGDNEQFFGPGTRLTVL.

This chain's CDR3 is CASSQADSPRNSPLHF. The CDR3 nucleotides are TGCGCCAGCAGCCAAGCGGACTCTCCTAGGAATTCACCCCTCCACTTT. The rearrangement joins TRBV4-1 to TRBJ1-6, with unresolved D. V lost 1 base and J 7 bases, leaving 14 bases between the germline ends. CDR3 length equals 16 residues. Germline CDR1 reads MGHRA; CDR2 reads YSYEKL.

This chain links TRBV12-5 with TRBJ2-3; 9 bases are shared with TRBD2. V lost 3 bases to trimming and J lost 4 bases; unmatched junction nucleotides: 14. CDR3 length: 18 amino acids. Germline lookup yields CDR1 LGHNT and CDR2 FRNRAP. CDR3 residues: CASGFGTSLSYSADTQYF. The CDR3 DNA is TGTGCTAGTGGTTTTGGGACTAGCCTTAGTTACAGCGCAGATACGCAGTATTTT.

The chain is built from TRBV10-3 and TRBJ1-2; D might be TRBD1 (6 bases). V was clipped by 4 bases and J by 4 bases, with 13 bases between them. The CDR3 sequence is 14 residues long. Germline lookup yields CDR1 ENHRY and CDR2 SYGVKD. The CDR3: CAISGTAKAYGYTF. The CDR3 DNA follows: TGTGCCATCAGTGGGACAGCTAAGGCCTATGGCTACACCTTC.

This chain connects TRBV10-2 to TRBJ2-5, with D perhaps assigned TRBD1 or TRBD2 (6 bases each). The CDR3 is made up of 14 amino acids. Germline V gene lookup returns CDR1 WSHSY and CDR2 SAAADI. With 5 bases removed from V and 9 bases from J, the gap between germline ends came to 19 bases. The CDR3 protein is CASSPSTGGGSQYF. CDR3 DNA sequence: TGCGCCAGCAGTCCCTCGACAGGCGGAGGGTCCCAGTACTTC.

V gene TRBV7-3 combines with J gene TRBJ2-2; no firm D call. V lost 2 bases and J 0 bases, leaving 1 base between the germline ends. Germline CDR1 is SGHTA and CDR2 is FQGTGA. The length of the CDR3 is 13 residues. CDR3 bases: TGTGCCAGCAGCTTACCGAACACCGGGGAGCTGTTTTTT. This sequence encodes CASSLPNTGELFF.

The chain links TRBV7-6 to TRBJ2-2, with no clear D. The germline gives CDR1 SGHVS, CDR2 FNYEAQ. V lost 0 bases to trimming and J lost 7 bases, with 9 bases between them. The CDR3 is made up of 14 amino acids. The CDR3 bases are TGTGCCAGCAGCTTAGCTACTGGCGGCGGGGAGCTGTTTTTT. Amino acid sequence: CASSLATGGGELFF.

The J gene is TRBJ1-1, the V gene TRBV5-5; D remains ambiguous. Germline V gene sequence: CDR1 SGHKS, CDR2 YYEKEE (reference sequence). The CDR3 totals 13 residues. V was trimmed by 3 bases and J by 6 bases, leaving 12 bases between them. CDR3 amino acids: CASSWMEVPEAFF. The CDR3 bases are TGTGCCAGCAGCTGGATGGAGGTCCCTGAAGCTTTCTTT.

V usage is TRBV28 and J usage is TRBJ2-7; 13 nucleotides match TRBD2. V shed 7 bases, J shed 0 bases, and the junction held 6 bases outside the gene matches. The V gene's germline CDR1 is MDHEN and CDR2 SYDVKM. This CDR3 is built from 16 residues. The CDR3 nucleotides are TGTGCCAGCAACACTAGCGGGAGGGGAAGCTCCTACGAGCAGTACTTC. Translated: CASNTSGRGSSYEQYF.

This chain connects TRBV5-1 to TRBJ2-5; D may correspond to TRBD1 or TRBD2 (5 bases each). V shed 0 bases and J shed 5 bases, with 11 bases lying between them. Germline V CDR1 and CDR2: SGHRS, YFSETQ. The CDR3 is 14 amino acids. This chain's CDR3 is CASSLGIREETQYF. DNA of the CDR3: TGCGCCAGCAGCTTGGGGATCAGGGAGGAGACCCAGTACTTC.

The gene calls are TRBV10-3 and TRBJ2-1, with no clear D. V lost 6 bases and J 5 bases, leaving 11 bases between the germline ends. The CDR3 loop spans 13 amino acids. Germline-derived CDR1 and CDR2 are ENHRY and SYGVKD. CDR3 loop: CAIRVSIDNEQFF. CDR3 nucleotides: TGTGCCATCAGAGTTAGTATAGACAATGAGCAGTTCTTC.

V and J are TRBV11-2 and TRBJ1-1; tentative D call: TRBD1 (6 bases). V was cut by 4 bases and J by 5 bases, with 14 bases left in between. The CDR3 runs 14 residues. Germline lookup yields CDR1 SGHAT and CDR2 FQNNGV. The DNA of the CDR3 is TGTGCCAGCAGCTATCAGGGGCGGGGGACTGAAGCTTTCTTT. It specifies CASSYQGRGTEAFF.

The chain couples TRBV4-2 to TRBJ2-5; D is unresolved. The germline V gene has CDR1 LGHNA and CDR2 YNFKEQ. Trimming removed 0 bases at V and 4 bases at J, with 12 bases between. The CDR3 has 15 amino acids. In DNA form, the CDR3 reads TGTGCCAGCAGCCAAGAAGAGTACGTGGGAGAGACCCAGTACTTC. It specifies CASSQEEYVGETQYF.

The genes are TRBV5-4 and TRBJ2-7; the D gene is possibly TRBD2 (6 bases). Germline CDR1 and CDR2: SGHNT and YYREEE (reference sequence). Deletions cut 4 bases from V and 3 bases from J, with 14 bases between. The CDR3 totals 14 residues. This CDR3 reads CASSGGDGFYEQYF. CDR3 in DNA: TGTGCCAGCAGCGGAGGGGACGGATTCTACGAGCAGTACTTC.

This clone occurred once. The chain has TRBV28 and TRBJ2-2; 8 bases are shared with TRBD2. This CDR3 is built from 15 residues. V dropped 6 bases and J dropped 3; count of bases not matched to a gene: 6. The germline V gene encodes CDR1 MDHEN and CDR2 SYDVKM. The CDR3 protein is CASSPTSGYTGELFF. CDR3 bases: TGTGCCAGCAGCCCAACTAGCGGATACACCGGGGAGCTGTTTTTT.

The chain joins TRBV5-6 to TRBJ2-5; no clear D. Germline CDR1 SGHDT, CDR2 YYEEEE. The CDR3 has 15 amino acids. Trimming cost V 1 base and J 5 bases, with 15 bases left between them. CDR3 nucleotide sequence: TGTGCCAGCAGCTTGATCGTCGTAGGAGTCGAGACCCAGTACTTC. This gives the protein CASSLIVVGVETQYF.

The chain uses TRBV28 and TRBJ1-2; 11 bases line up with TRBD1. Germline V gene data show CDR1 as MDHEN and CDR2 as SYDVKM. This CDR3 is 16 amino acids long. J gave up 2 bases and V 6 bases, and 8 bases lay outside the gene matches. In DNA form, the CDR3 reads TGTGCCAGCAGGCCTCCGGGACAGGGGGTCAACTATGGCTACACCTTC. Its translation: CASRPPGQGVNYGYTF.

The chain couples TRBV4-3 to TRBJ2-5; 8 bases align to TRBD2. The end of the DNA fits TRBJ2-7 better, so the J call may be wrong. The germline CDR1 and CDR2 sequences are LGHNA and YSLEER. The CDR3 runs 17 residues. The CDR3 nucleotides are TGCGCCAGCAGCCAAGATTACAGCGGGAGTTTGTCCTACGAGCAGTACTTC. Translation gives CASSQDYSGSLSYEQYF.